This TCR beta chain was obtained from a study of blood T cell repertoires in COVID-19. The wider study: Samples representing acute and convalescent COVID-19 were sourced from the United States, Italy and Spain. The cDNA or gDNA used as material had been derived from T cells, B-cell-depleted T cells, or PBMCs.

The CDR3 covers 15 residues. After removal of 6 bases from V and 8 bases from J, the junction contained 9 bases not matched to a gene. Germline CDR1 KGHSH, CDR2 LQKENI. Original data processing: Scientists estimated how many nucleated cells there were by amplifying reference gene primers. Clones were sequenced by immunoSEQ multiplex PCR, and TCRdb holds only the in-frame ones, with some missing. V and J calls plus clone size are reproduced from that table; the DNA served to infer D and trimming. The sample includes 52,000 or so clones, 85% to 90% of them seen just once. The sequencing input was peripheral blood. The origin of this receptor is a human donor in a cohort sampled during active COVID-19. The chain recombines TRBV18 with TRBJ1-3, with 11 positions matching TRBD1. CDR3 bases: TGTGCCAGCTCTCCGGGACAGGGGGTGCGAGACACCATATATTTT. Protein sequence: CASSPGQGVRDTIYF.